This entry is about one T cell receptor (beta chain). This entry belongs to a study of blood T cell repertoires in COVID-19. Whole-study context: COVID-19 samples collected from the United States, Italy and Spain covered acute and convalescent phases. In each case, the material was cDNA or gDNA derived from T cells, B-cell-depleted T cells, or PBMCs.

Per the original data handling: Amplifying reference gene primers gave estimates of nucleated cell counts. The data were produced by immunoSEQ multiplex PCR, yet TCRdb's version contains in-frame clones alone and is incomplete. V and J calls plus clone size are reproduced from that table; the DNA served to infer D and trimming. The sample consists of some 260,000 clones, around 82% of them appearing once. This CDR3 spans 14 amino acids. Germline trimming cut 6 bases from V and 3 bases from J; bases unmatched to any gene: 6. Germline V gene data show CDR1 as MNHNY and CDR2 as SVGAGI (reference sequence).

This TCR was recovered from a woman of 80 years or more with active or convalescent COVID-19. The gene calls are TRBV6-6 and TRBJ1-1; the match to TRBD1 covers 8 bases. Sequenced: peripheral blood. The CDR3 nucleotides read TGTGCCAGCAGAAGACAGGGGCGGCACACTGAAGCTTTCTTT. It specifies CASRRQGRHTEAFF.